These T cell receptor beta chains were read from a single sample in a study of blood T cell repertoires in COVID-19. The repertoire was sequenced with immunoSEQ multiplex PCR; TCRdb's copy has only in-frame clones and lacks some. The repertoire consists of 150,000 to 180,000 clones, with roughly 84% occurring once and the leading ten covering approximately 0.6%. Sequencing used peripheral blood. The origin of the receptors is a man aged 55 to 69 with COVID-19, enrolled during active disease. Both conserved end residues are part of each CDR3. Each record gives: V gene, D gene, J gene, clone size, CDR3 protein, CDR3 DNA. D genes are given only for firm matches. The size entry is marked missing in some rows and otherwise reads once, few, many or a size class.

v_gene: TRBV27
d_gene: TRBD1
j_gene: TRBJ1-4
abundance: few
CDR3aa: CASTDRGREKLFF
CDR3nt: TGTGCCAGCACCGACAGGGGGCGGGAAAAACTGTTTTTT

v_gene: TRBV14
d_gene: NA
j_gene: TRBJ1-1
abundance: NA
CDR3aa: CASSPMTVSSTEAFF
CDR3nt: TGTGCCAGCAGCCCTATGACAGTTTCAAGCACTGAAGCTTTCTTT

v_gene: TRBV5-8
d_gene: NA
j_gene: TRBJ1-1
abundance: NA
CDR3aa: CASSLEGRAQAFF
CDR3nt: TGTGCCAGCAGCTTGGAAGGAAGAGCGCAAGCTTTCTTT

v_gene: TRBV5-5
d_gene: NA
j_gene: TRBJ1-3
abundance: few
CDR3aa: CASSDLRSGNTIYF
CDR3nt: TGTGCCAGCAGCGATCTGCGGTCGGGAAACACCATATATTTT

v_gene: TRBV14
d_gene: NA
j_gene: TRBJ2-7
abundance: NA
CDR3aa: CASSHTGNKEREQYF
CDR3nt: TGTGCCAGCAGCCACACCGGGAACAAAGAGAGAGAGCAGTACTTC

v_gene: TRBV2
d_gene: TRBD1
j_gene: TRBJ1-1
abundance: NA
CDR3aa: CASRKNPGTGTEAFF
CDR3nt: TGTGCCAGCAGGAAAAATCCAGGGACAGGCACTGAAGCTTTCTTT

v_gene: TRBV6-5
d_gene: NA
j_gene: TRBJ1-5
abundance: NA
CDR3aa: CASSFPQGNQPQHF
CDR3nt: TGTGCCAGCAGTTTCCCACAGGGAAATCAGCCCCAGCATTTT

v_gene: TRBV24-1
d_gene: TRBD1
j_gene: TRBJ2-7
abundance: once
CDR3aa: CATSDFPRDSSDEQYF
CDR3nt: TGTGCCACCAGTGATTTCCCCCGGGACAGTTCGGACGAGCAGTACTTC

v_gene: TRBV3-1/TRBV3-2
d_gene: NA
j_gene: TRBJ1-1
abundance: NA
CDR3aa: CASSNRQLMNTEAFF
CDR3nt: TGTGCCAGCAGCAACCGACAGTTAATGAACACTGAAGCTTTCTTT

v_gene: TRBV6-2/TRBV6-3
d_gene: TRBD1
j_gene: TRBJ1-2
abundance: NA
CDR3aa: CASSYRGQGYTF
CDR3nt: TGTGCCAGCAGTTACAGGGGACAGGGCTACACCTTC

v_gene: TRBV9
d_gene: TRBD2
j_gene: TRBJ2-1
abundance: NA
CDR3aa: CASSVVSGGMDEQFF
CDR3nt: TGTGCCAGCAGCGTAGTTAGCGGGGGTATGGATGAGCAGTTCTTC

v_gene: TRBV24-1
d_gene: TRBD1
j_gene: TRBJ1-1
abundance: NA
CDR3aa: CATRTGGNTEAFF
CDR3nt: TGTGCCACCAGGACAGGGGGGAACACTGAAGCTTTCTTT

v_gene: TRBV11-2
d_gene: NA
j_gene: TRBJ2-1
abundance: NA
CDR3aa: CASSPGDGKGYNEQFF
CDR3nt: TGTGCCAGCAGCCCAGGGGACGGGAAGGGGTACAATGAGCAGTTCTTC

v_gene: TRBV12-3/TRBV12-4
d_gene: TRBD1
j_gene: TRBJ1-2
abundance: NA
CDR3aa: CASSRGQGYGYTF
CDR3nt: TGTGCCAGCAGCCGTGGACAGGGTTATGGCTACACCTTC

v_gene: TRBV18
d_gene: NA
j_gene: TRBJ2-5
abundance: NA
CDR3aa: CASSPPGVQETQYF
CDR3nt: TGTGCCAGCTCCCCACCGGGCGTCCAAGAGACCCAGTACTTC

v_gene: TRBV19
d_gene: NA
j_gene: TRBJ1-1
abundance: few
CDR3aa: CARFAGTEAFF
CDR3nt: TGTGCCAGATTCGCGGGGACTGAAGCTTTCTTT

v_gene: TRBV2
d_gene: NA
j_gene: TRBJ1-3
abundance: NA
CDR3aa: CASSDGHRASGNTIYF
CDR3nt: TGTGCCAGCAGTGATGGACACCGAGCCTCTGGAAACACCATATATTTT

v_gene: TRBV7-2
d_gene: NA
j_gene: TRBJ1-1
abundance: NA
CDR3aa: CASRIGRGTEAFF
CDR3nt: TGTGCCAGCAGAATCGGAAGGGGCACTGAAGCTTTCTTT

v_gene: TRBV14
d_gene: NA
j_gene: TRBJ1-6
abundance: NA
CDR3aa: CASSQRQSTNSPLHF
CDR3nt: TGTGCCAGCAGCCAGCGGCAGAGTACGAATTCACCCCTCCACTTT

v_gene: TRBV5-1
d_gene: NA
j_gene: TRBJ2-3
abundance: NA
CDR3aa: CASSLAAGFTDTQYF
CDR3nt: TGCGCCAGCAGCTTGGCCGCAGGTTTCACAGATACGCAGTATTTT

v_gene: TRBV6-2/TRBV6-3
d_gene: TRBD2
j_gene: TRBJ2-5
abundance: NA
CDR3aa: CASSYSPSGSRETQYF
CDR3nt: TGTGCCAGCAGTTACTCGCCTAGCGGGAGCCGGGAGACCCAGTACTTC

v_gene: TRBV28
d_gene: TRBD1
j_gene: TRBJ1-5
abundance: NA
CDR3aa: CASSPPGQGKAQPQHF
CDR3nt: TGTGCCAGCAGTCCCCCGGGACAGGGTAAAGCTCAGCCCCAGCATTTT

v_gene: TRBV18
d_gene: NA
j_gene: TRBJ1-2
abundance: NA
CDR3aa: CASSEQGMANYGYTF
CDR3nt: TGTGCCAGCTCAGAACAGGGTATGGCTAACTATGGCTACACCTTC

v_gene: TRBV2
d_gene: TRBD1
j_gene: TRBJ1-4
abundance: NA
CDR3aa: CASSDRGTNEKLFF
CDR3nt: TGTGCCAGCAGTGACAGGGGGACTAATGAAAAACTGTTTTTT

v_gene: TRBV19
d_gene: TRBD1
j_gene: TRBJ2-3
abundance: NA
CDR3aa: CASMMDRVSDTQYF
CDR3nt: TGTGCCAGTATGATGGACAGGGTGTCAGATACGCAGTATTTT

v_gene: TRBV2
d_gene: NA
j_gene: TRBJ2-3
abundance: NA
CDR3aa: CASSSRESRTDTQYF
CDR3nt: TGTGCCAGCAGTTCCCGGGAGTCCCGCACAGATACGCAGTATTTT

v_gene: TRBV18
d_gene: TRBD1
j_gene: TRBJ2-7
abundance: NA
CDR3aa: CASSPIGGFGYNEQYF
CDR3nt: TGTGCCAGCTCACCTATAGGGGGCTTTGGGTATAACGAGCAGTACTTC

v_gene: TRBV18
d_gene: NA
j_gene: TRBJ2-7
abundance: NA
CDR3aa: CASSGSSYEQYF
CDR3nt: TGTGCCAGCTCCGGGAGCTCCTACGAGCAGTACTTC

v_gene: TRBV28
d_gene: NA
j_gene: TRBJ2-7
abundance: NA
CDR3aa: CASSSGPGERYEQYF
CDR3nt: TGTGCCAGCAGTTCCGGGCCGGGGGAAAGATACGAGCAGTACTTC

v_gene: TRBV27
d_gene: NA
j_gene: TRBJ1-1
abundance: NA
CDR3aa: CASSLKVSTEAFF
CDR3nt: TGTGCCAGCAGTTTAAAAGTGAGCACTGAAGCTTTCTTT

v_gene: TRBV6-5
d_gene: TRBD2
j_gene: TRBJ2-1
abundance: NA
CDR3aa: CASSYGLADYNEQFF
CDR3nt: TGTGCCAGCAGTTATGGACTAGCGGATTACAATGAGCAGTTCTTC

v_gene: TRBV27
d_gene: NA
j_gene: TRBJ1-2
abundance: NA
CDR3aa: CASSLTPPQGIVGYTF
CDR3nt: TGTGCCAGCAGTTTAACCCCCCCGCAGGGGATAGTTGGCTACACCTTC

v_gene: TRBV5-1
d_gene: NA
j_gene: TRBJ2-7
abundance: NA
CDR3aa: CASSPELAENYEQYF
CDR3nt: TGCGCCAGCAGCCCGGAATTAGCGGAGAACTACGAGCAGTACTTC

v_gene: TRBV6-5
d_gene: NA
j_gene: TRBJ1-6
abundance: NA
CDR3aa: CASSKDFWNSPLHF
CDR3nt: TGTGCCAGCTCTAAGGACTTTTGGAATTCACCCCTCCACTTT

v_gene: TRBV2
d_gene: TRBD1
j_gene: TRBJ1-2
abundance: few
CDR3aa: CASSRDRGDYGYTF
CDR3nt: TGTGCCAGCAGTCGGGACAGGGGGGACTATGGCTACACCTTC

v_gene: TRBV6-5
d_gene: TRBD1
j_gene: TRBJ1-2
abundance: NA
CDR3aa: CASRTQGQINYGYTF
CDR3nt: TGTGCCAGCAGGACACAGGGACAGATCAACTATGGCTACACCTTC

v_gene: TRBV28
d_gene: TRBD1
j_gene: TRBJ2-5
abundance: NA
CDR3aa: CASSPRDRAGETQYF
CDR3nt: TGTGCCAGCAGTCCGCGGGACAGGGCGGGGGAGACCCAGTACTTC

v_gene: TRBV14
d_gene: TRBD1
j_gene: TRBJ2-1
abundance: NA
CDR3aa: CASSGRTGGTYNEQFF
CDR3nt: TGTGCCAGCAGCGGACGGACAGGGGGAACCTACAATGAGCAGTTCTTC

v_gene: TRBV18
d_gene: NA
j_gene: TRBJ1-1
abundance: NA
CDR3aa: CASSRQDTYSSAFF
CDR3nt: TGTGCCAGCTCACGACAGGATACTTACTCCTCAGCTTTCTTT

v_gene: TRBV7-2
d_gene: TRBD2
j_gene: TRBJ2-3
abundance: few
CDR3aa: CASSLSLAGGTQYF
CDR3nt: TGTGCCAGCAGCTTAAGTCTAGCGGGAGGCACGCAGTATTTT

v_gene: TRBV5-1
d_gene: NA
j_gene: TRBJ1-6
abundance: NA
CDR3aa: CASSLEGEGLVGSPLHF
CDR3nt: TGCGCCAGCAGCTTGGAAGGAGAGGGTTTGGTGGGTTCACCCCTCCACTTT

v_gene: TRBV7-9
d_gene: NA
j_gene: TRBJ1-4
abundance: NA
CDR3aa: CASSSDTSVEKLFF
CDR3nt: TGTGCCAGCAGCTCAGACACGTCGGTAGAAAAACTGTTTTTT

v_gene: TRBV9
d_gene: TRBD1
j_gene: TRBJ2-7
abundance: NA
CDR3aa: CASSPDRVHEQYF
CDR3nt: TGTGCCAGCAGCCCAGACAGGGTACACGAGCAGTACTTC

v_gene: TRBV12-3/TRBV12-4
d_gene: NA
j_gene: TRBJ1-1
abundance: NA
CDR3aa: CASSFEGAAEAFF
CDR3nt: TGTGCCAGCAGTTTCGAAGGGGCAGCTGAAGCTTTCTTT

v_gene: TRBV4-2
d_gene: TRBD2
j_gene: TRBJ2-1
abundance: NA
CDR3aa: CASSQDIRGDYNEQFF
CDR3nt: TGTGCCAGCAGCCAAGACATCCGGGGGGACTACAATGAGCAGTTCTTC

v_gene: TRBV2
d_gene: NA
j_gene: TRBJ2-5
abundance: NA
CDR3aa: CASSEAAETQYF
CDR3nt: TGTGCCAGCAGTGAAGCGGCAGAGACCCAGTACTTC

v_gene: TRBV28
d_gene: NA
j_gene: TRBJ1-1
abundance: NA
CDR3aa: CASSLLRRDAFF
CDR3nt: TGTGCCAGCAGTCTGCTCAGGCGGGACGCTTTCTTT

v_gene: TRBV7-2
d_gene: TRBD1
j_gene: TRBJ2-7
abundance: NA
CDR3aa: CASSLGRRTGGKPYEQYF
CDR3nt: TGTGCCAGCAGCTTAGGAAGAAGGACAGGGGGCAAGCCCTACGAGCAGTACTTC

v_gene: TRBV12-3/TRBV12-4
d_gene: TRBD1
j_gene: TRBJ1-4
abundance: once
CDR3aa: CASSPTGNEKLFF
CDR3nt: TGTGCCAGCAGCCCGACAGGGAATGAAAAACTGTTTTTT

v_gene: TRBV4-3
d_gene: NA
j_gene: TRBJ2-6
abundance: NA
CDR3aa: CASSQGSGSISGANVLTF
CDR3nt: TGCGCCAGCAGCCAAGGTTCAGGGTCTATATCCGGGGCCAACGTCCTGACTTTC

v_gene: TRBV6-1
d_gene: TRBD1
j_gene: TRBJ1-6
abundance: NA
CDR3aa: CASSEEGQGGNSPLHF
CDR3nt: TGTGCCAGCAGTGAAGAGGGACAGGGAGGAAATTCACCCCTCCACTTT

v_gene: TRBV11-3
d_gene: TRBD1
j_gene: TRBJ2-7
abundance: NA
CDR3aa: CASSSGQLVDEQYF
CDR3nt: TGTGCCAGCAGTTCGGGACAGCTCGTCGACGAGCAGTACTTC

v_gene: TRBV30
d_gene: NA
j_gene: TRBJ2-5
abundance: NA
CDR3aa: CAWSVPIKQRKQETQYF
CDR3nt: TGTGCCTGGAGTGTTCCAATAAAACAGCGGAAACAAGAGACCCAGTACTTC

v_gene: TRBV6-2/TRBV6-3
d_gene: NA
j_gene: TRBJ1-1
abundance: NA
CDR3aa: CASSPGNTEAFF
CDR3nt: TGTGCCAGCAGTCCGGGGAACACTGAAGCTTTCTTT